The T cell receptor (beta chain) under discussion was sequenced for a study of blood T cell repertoires in COVID-19 (TCRdb year 2020). Study-level background: Recovered participants in ImmuneRACE Cohort 3 were defined by two consecutive negative NP/OP PCR tests, clearance by a healthcare professional, or resolution of symptoms. The collaborator samples originated in the United States, Italy and Spain and spanned the acute and convalescent phases of COVID-19. The prospective study material was composed of cDNA or gDNA derived from T cells, B-cell-depleted T cells, or PBMCs. The dataset comprised deeply sampled blood TCRbeta repertoires from subjects exposed to, actively infected with, or recovered from COVID-19. The repertoires were released in a freely available public database intended as a resource for research on the immune response to SARS-CoV-2. The samples were drawn from the first 160 participants of the ongoing ImmuneRACE study and from 950 to 1,500 subjects provided by 6 global collaborators. Sample metadata almost always included a de-identified subject ID, COVID-19 status, age in years and sex. Where available, HLA class I and class II types were taken from metadata supplied by the sample provider and were not determined by assay-based typing.

Participants in the prospective study were enrolled through a virtual design, were aged 18 to 89 years, and lived in under 25 United States geographic areas. Cohort assignment in the prospective study relied on participant-reported clinical history from a screening survey and a study questionnaire. Each participant in the prospective study had whole blood, serum and a nasopharyngeal or oropharyngeal swab collected by mobile phlebotomists. Prospective study participants could optionally give additional blood draws and questionnaires over an approximately 2-month period. Prospective study blood samples were shipped either frozen or at room temperature before DNA extraction. Results and caveats for the whole study, not just this receptor: The quantity of clinical and demographic metadata differed by source and by participant and was supplied without curation.

About this clone: The target of this receptor is not known. No base quality information exists; no much larger clone differs at one position.

TCRbeta CDR3 regions were amplified from genomic DNA by means of the immunoSEQ Assay, a bias-controlled multiplex PCR. The original methods were these. The number of nucleated cells in each sample was estimated from the amplification of reference gene primers within the assay. To quantify the absolute abundance of each unique TCRbeta CDR3 rearrangement, sequence reads were collapsed and filtered. For each sample, productive Simpson clonality was calculated as the square root of Simpson's diversity index over productive rearrangements. Sourced from immuneACCESS, this table was stored by TCRdb with only in-frame sequences that have V and J called. A share of the clones is absent; for the studies checked, an unresolved V gene accounts for under half, and the remainder has no known explanation. The DNA gave D and trimming, while V, J and clone size come from that table. Present in this sample are about 200,000 clones, 86% of which were seen just once. The ten largest clones capture about 26% of the sample.

The specimen sequenced was PBMCs or T cells enriched from blood (not recorded which). The receptor's source is a woman between 40 and 55 years old in a cohort exposed to, infected with or recovered from COVID-19 (not recorded which).

The CDR3 sequence is CASRKREGTEAFF. DNA sequence: TGTGCCAGCAGAAAAAGGGAGGGAACTGAAGCTTTCTTT. The rearranged segments are TRBV3-1 (or the pseudogene TRBV3-2) and TRBJ1-1; the D gene cannot be resolved reliably. V is shortened by 6 bases, J by 5 bases, and the region joining them spans 13 bases. The CDR3 numbers 13 residues from cysteine through phenylalanine. Of the read, only the CDR3 DNA is kept; its 39 bases are in frame from base 1. CDR1 is given as LGHDT and CDR2 as YNNKEL, both from the germline V gene (reference sequence).